These 18 T cell receptor beta chains originate from one sample sequenced in a study of blood T cells in healthy people across ages. A second roughly 6 to 12 cycle PCR used barcoded and J-beta primers. TCRdb itself ran the 5' RACE reads through MiXCR, one entry per CDR3 protein. The table lists 750,000 to 950,000 distinct CDR3 sequences, about 53% of them singletons. What was sequenced was blood. The receptors stem from a man older than 75 in good health.

This clonotype was observed a few times. This chain links TRBV29-1 with TRBJ2-1; TRBD2 aligns across 11 bases. Germline trimming cut 6 bases from V and 2 bases from J; bases unmatched to any gene: 15. The CDR3 is 18 residues long. CDR1 and CDR2 (germline): SQVTM, ANQGSEA. CDR3 DNA sequence: TGCAGCGTCCCCGTCTTAGCGGGAGGGCATTGGACCTACAATGAGCAGTTCTTC. It codes for CSVPVLAGGHWTYNEQFF.

The chain recombines TRBV14 with TRBJ2-3; 9 bases agree with TRBD1. Trimming at V came to 4 bases and at J to 14 bases, leaving 19 bases not matched to a gene. Germline assignment: CDR1 SGHDN and CDR2 FVKESK. This CDR3 has 16 residues. Written as DNA, the CDR3 is TGTGCCAGCAGCCGGACCGGGACAGGGACGGAGAGATGCGCGTATTTT. It specifies CASSRTGTGTERCAYF.

This chain joins TRBV15 and TRBJ2-1; 9 positions match TRBD2. The germline V gene encodes CDR1 LNHNV and CDR2 YYDKDF (reference sequence). V trimming: 2 bases; J trimming: 4 bases; junction bases outside the gene matches: 6. The CDR3 contains 16 residues. CDR3 region: CATSRSRLAGYNEQFF. In nucleotides, the CDR3 is TGTGCCACCAGCAGAAGCAGGCTAGCGGGATACAATGAGCAGTTCTTC. The full variable domain, with the rest looked up from reference TRBV15 and TRBJ2-1, is DAMVIQNPRYQVTQFGKPVTLSCSQTLNHNVMYWYQQKSSQAPKLLFHYYDKDFNNEADTPDNFQSRRPNTSFCFLDIRSPGLGDTAMYLCATSRSRLAGYNEQFFGPGTRLTVL.

The chain employs TRBV28 and TRBJ1-5; 8 bases are a match to TRBD1. Germline trimming cut 6 bases from V and 1 base from J; bases unmatched to any gene: 14. From germline, CDR1 is MDHEN and CDR2 SYDVKM. There are 18 residues in the CDR3. The CDR3: CASRPGQGALGSNQPQHF. In nucleotides, the CDR3 is TGTGCCAGCAGGCCAGGACAGGGCGCGCTTGGAAGCAATCAGCCCCAGCATTTT. Full variable domain (missing parts from reference TRBV28 and TRBJ1-5): DVKVTQSSRYLVKRTGEKVFLECVQDMDHENMFWYRQDPGLGLRLIYFSYDVKMKEKGDIPEGYSVSREKKERFSLILESASTNQTSMYLCASRPGQGALGSNQPQHFGDGTRLSIL.

This clonotype was picked up a small number of times. The genes are TRBV4-1 and TRBJ2-7; 10 bases agree with TRBD1. The CDR3 loop spans 15 amino acids. CDR1 is MGHRA, CDR2 YSYEKL, per germline. With 3 bases clipped from V and 5 bases from J, the junction kept 7 bases outside the gene matches. The CDR3 is CASSHRQGAYDEQYF. As DNA, the CDR3 is TGCGCCAGCAGCCACCGACAGGGGGCTTACGACGAGCAGTACTTC.

The rearrangement links TRBV29-1 to TRBJ2-3, with a possible D match to TRBD2 (5 bases). The CDR3 is made up of 13 amino acids. V gave up 4 bases and J gave up 14 bases, with 22 bases separating them. The germline CDR1 and CDR2 sequences are SQVTM and ANQGSEA. CDR3 amino acids: CSVGGGQRRYAYF. The CDR3 nucleotides read TGCAGCGTTGGCGGCGGGCAGCGGAGATACGCGTATTTT.

The gene calls are TRBV12-3 or TRBV12-4 and TRBJ1-6; tentative D call: TRBD1 (5 bases). The V and J ends lost 2 bases and 7 bases respectively, with 12 bases between them. This CDR3 spans 15 amino acids. The CDR3: CASSLRGGGNSPLHF. The CDR3 nucleotides are TGTGCCAGCAGTTTAAGGGGAGGAGGGAATTCACCCCTCCACTTT.

This clonotype was picked up a small number of times. J is TRBJ2-3 and V is TRBV7-2; D uncertain. The CDR3 spans 14 residues. Per the germline V gene, CDR1 is SGHTA and CDR2 is FQGNSA. Trimming took 0 bases from V and 6 from J, leaving 10 bases between them. The DNA for the CDR3 is TGTGCCAGCAGCTTAGCGCGTCGACGGGATACGCAGTATTTT. This codes for CASSLARRRDTQYF.

The rearrangement links TRBV7-9 to TRBJ2-1; no clear D gene. V was clipped by 2 bases and J by 11 bases, with 10 bases between them. This CDR3 has 12 amino acids. From germline, CDR1 is SEHNR and CDR2 FQNEAQ (reference sequence). The CDR3: CASSLYVGQQFF. As DNA, the CDR3 is TGTGCCAGCAGCTTATACGTTGGGCAGCAGTTCTTC.

The V gene is TRBV29-1, the J gene TRBJ1-5; D possibly corresponds to TRBD1 (5 bases). The CDR3 is 14 amino acids. V was clipped by 1 base and J by 3 bases, with 10 bases between them. In germline, CDR1 is SQVTM, CDR2 ANQGSEA. Here the CDR3 reads CSVEGGGDNQPQHF. In DNA form, the CDR3 reads TGCAGCGTTGAAGGGGGGGGGGACAATCAGCCCCAGCATTTT.

This rearrangement joins TRBV20-1 to TRBJ1-1; D unresolved. Germline CDR1 DFQATT, CDR2 SNEGSKA (reference sequence). This CDR3 spans 13 amino acids. Trimming pared 0 bases from V and 4 bases from J, leaving 9 bases between. The CDR3 coding sequence is TGCAGTGCTAGAGATCTCGCGGGCACTGAAGCTTTCTTT. Encoded protein: CSARDLAGTEAFF.

DNA for the CDR3: TGTGCCAGCAGCTTAAATCCAACGATATACAATGAGCAGTTCTTC. Residues: CASSLNPTIYNEQFF. The chain uses TRBV7-2 and TRBJ2-1; no clear D gene. Germline V gene sequence: CDR1 SGHTA, CDR2 FQGNSA. The CDR3 is 15 residues long. Trimming left V 2 bases short and J 4 bases short, with 12 bases between.

The chain combines TRBV5-1 with TRBJ2-7; TRBD2 aligns across 8 bases. With 3 bases clipped from V and 4 bases from J, the junction kept 6 bases outside the gene matches. Germline loops: CDR1 SGHRS, CDR2 YFSETQ. This CDR3 has 14 residues. The CDR3 coding sequence is TGCGCCAGCAGCTCCGGGGGGGCCTTGTACGAGCAGTACTTC. Protein: CASSSGGALYEQYF.

The chain recombines TRBV13 with TRBJ2-5; no firm D call. The CDR3 is 13 residues long. Trimming shortened V by 2 bases and J by 6 bases, and 10 bases separated the two germline ends. In germline, CDR1 is PRHDT, CDR2 FYEKMQ (reference sequence). The CDR3, as DNA: TGTGCCAGCAGCTTACGGGTCAAGAAGACCCAGTACTTC. Protein product: CASSLRVKKTQYF.

This chain joins TRBV6-6 and TRBJ1-6; D possibly corresponds to TRBD1 (6 bases). V was clipped by 6 bases and J by 8 bases, with 14 bases between them. The CDR3 extends over 14 amino acids. Per germline, CDR1 MNHNY and CDR2 SVGAGI (reference sequence). The CDR3 sequence: CASRQGRDYSPLHF. In nucleotides, the CDR3 is TGTGCCAGCAGACAGGGACGAGATTATTCACCCCTCCACTTT.

The chain links TRBV25-1 to TRBJ2-7, with 7 bases that match TRBD2. Per the germline V gene, CDR1 is MGHDK and CDR2 is SYGVNS. This CDR3 comprises 16 residues. The V segment lost 4 bases and the J segment 2 bases; nucleotides outside the gene matches: 11. The CDR3 region has the DNA TGTGCCAGCAGTGGTACCGGGACTACTAGAGCCTACGAGCAGTACTTC. Translating it yields CASSGTGTTRAYEQYF.

As DNA, the CDR3 is TGTGCCAGCCGTCAAAGCGGGAGGGTTTCCTACGAGCAGTACTTC. The encoded protein is CASRQSGRVSYEQYF. The chain carries TRBV2 and TRBJ2-7, with 10 positions matching TRBD2. This CDR3 is 15 amino acids long. CDR1 is SNHLY, CDR2 FYNNEI, per germline. V shed 8 bases and J 1 base; nucleotides not matched to a gene: 8.

This clonotype was seen only once. Germline and junction disagree at one end, which may indicate a read error. The chain links TRBV20-1 to TRBJ2-5; D unresolved. Germline CDR1 is DFQATT and CDR2 is SNEGSKA (reference sequence). The CDR3 consists of 14 residues. The CDR3 loop reads CSARGLEYQEAQYF. The DNA of the CDR3 is TGCAGTGCTAGAGGACTCGAGTACCAAGAGGCCCAGTACTTC.